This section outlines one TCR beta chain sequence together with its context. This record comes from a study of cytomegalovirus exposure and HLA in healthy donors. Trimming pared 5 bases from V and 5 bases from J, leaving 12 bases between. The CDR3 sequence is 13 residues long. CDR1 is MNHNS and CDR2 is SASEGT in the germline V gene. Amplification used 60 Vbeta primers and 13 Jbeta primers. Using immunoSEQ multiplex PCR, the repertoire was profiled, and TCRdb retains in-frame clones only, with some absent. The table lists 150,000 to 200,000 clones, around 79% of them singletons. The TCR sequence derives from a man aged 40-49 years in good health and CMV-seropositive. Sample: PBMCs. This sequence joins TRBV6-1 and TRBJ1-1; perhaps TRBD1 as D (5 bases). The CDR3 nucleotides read TGTGCCAGCAGTTCTCAGGGTCGGACTGAAGCTTTCTTT. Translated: CASSSQGRTEAFF.